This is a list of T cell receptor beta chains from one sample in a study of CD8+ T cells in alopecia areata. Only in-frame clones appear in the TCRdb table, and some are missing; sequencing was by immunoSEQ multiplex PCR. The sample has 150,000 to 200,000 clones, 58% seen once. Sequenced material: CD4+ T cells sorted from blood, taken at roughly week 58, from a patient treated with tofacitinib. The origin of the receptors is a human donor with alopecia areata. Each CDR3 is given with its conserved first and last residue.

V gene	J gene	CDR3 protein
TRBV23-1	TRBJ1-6	CASSLTAPNSPLHF
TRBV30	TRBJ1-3	CAWESGQPSLPGNTIYF
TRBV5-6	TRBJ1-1	CASSPQGGRTEAFF
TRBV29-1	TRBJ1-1	CSGTGQLNTEAFF
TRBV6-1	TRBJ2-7	CASSERTGGEYF
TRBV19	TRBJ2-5	CASEENRGGVSQETQYF
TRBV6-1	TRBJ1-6	CASSEVGGGRGSPLHF
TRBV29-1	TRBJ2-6	CSVLPGQGLSGANVLTF
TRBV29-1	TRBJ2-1	CSVHRGLQDNEQFF
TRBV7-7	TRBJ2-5	CASSKQVQETQYF
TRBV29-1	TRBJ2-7	CSVGKGQGSYEQYF
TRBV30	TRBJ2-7	CAWSLDRGRYEQYF
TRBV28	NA	CASSLHGRPLNEQYF
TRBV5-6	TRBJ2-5	CASSLPGRETQYF
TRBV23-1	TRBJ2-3	CASSQLGPSGGGPDTQYF
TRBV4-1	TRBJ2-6	CASSQVGGGIIGANVLTF
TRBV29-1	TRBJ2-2	CSVPQAANTGELFF
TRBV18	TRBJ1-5	CASSFAREPDQPQHF
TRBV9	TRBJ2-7	CASSVSPSSYEQYF
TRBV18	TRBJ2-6	CASSPNSLSGANVLTF
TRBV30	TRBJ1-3	CAWSANPGQGYGNTIYF
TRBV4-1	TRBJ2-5	CASSQDAGQETQYF
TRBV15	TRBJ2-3	CATSARQGTVTDTQYF
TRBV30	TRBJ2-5	CAWSEETQYF
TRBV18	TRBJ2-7	CASSPMRGTRDYEQYF
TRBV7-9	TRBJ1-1	CASSFADNTEAFF
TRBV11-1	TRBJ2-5	CASSSDYQETQYF
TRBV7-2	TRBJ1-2	CASSQRANNYGYTF
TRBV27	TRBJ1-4	CASSLSIRGPNEKLFF
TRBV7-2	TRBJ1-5	CASSKGQRNQPQHF
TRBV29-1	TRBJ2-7	CSVETGGAGEQYF
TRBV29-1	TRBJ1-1	CSGRGSETEAFF
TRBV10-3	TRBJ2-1	CASRDYNEQFF
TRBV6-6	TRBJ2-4	CASRGQGIWYF
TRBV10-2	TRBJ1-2	CASSVVGTGESGYTF
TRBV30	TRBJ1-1	CAWSVGYTEAFF
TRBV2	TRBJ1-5	CASTGQGYQPQHF
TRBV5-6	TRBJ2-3	CASSGRQTDTQYF
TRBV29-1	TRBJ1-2	CSGLFYYGYTF
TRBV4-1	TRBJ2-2	CASSSHGTGNTGELFF
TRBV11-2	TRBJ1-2	CASSLEAEAIYGYTF
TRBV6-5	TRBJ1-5	CASRGTGEQPQHF
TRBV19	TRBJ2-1	CASRPLGTGGNEQFF
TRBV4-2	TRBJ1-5	CASSQDWGGSGNQPQHF
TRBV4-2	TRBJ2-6	CASSQDLRESGANVLTF